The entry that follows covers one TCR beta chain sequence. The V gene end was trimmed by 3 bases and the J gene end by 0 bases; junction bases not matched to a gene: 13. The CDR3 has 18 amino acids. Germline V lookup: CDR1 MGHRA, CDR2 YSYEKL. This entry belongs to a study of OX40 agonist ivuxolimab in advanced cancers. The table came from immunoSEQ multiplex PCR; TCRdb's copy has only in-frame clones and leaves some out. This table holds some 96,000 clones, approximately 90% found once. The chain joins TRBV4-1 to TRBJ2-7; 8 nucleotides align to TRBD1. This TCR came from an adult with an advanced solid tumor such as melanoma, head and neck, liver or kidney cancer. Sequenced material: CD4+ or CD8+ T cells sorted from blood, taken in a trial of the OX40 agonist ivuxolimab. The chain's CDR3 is CASSQLTGVGRSSYEQYF. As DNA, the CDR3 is TGCGCCAGCAGCCAGTTGACAGGGGTCGGCCGAAGCTCCTACGAGCAGTACTTC.